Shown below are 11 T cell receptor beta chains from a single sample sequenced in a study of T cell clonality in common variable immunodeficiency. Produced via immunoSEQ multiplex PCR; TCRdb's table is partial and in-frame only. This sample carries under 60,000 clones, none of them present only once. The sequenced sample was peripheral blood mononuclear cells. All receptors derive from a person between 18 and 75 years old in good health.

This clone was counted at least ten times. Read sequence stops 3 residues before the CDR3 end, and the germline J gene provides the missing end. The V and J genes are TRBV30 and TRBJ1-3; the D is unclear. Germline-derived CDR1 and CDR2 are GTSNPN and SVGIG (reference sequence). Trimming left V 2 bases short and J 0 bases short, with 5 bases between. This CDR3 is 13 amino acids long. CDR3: CAWSIISGNTIYF. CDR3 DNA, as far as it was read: TGTGCCTGGAGTATCATCTCTGGAAACACC.

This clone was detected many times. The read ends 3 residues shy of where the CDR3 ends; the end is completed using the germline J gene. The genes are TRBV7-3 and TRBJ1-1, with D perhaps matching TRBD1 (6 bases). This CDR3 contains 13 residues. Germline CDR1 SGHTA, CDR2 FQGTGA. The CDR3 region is CASRPRDTLEAFF. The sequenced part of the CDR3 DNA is TGTGCCAGCAGACCCCGGGACACCCTAGAA. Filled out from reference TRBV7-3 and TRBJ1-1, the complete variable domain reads GAGVSQTPSNKVTEKGKYVELRCDPISGHTALYWYRQSLGQGPEFLIYFQGTGAADDSGLPNDRFFAVRPEGSVSTLKIQRTERGDSAVYLCASRPRDTLEAFFGQGTRLTVV.

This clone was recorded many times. The chain's CDR3 is CASSASTGLYTQYF. The CDR3 DNA, read in part, is TGTGCCAGCAGTGCATCGACAGGGTTATATACG. This chain joins TRBV6-1 and TRBJ2-3; 7 nucleotides agree with TRBD1. The DNA ends 3 residues before the CDR3 does, and the rest of the CDR3 is filled in from the germline J gene. This CDR3 contains 14 residues. V shed 4 bases and J 7 bases; nucleotides not matched to a gene: 8. CDR1 is MNHNS and CDR2 is SASEGT in the germline V gene.

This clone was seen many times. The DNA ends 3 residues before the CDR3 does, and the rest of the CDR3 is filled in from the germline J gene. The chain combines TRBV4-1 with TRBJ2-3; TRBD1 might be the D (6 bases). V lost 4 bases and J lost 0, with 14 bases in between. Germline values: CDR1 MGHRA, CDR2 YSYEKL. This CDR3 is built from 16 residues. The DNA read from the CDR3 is TGCGCCAGCAGCCTTTATGACAGGACTAGCACAGATACG. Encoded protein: CASSLYDRTSTDT. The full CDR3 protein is CASSLYDRTSTDTQYF.

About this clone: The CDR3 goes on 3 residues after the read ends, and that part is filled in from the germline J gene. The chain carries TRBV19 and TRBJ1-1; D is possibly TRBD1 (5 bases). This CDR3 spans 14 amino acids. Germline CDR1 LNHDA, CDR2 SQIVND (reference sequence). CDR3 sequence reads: CASIAWGEATEAFF. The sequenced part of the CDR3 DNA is TGTGCCAGTATCGCATGGGGGGAGGCAACCGAA. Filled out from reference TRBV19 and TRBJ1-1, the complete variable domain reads DGGITQSPKYLFRKEGQNVTLSCEQNLNHDAMYWYRQDPGQGLRLIYYSQIVNDFQKGDIAEGYSVSREKKESFPLTVTSAQKNPTAFYLCASIAWGEATEAFFGQGTRLTVV.

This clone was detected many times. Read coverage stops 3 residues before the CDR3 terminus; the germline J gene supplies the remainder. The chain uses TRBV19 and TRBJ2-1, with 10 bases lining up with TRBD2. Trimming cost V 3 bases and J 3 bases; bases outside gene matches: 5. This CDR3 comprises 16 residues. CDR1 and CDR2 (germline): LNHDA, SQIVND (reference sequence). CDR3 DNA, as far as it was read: TGTGCCAGTAGTATTTGGGCTAGCGGGAGCTACAATGAG. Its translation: CASSIWASGSYNE. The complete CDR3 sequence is CASSIWASGSYNEQFF. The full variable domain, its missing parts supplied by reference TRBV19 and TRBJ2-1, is DGGITQSPKYLFRKEGQNVTLSCEQNLNHDAMYWYRQDPGQGLRLIYYSQIVNDFQKGDIAEGYSVSREKKESFPLTVTSAQKNPTAFYLCASSIWASGSYNEQFFGPGTRLTVL.

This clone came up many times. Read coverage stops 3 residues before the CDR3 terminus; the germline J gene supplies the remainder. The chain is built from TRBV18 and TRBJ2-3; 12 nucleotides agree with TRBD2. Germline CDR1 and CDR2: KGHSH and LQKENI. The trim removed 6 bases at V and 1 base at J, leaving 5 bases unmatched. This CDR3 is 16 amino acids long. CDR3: CASSPRLAGGTDTQYF. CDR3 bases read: TGTGCCAGCTCGCCCCGACTAGCGGGAGGCACAGATACG.

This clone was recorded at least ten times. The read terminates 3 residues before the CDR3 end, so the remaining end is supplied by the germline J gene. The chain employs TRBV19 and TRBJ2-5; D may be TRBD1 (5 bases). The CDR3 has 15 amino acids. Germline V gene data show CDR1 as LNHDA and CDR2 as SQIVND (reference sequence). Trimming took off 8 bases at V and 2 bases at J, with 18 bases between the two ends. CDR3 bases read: TGTGCCAGTTCACTCCGGCAGGGCCCGCAAGAGACC. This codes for CASSLRQGPQET. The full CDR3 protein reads CASSLRQGPQETQYF.

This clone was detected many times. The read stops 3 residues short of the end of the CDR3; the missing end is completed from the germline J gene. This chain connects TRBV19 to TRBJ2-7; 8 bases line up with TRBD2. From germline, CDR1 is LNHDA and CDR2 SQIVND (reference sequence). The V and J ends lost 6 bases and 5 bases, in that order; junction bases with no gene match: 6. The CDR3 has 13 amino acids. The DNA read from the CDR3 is TGTGCCAGTAGAGATAGCGGGAATAACGAG. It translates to CASRDSGNNE. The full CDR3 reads CASRDSGNNEQYF.

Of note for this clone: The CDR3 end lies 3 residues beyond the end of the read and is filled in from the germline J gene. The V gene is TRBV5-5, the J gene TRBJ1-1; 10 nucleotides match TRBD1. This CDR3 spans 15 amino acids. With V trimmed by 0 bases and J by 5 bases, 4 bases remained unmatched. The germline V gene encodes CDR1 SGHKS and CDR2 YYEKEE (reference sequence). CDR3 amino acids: CASSLAPDRGTEAFF. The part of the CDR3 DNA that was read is TGTGCCAGCAGCTTGGCCCCGGACAGGGGGACTGAA.

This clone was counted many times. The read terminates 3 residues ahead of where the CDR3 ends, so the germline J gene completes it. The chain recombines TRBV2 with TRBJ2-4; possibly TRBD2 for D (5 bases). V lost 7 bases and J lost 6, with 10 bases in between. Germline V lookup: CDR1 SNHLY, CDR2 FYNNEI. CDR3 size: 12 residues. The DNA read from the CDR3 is TGTGCCAGCATTCTACGGGGAAACATT. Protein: CASILRGNI. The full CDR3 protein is CASILRGNIQYF.